This note documents a single T cell receptor beta chain sequence. Its antigen is still unknown. This sample is drawn from a study of beta chain features in type 1 diabetes. Study-level findings and limits: A pattern of fewer insertions and more deletions at VDJ junctions was seen in type 1 diabetes patients. Among all four CD4+ subsets, Type 1 diabetes patients had TCRB CDR3s that were moderately but significantly shorter.

V gave up 4 bases and J gave up 6 bases, with 13 bases separating them. This CDR3 is built from 14 residues. Per the germline V gene, CDR1 is LGHNT and CDR2 is FRNRAP. The isolated RNA, all of it, was reverse transcribed, so expressed TCRB transcripts were what got sequenced. The protocol was immunoSEQ multiplex PCR, while the TCRdb copy is restricted to in-frame clones and leaves out a portion. The sample has approximately 360,000 clones; about 12% are singletons. It was one heparinised blood draw, averaging approximately 100 mL, that each donor gave. Via CD45RO/CCR7/CD25/CD127/CD95/CD27, cells of the CD4+ naive, central memory, regulatory and stem cell-like memory subsets were sorted.

The origin of this receptor is a woman younger than 35 with type 1 diabetes. The rearrangement uses TRBV12-5 and TRBJ2-1; D not resolved. Sequenced: naive CD4+ T cells from blood. CDR3 region: CASGSPRQVNEQFF. CDR3 DNA: TGTGCTAGTGGTTCCCCCCGACAAGTCAATGAGCAGTTCTTC.